The 29 T cell receptor beta chains below were found in one sample sequenced in a study of blood T cell repertoires in COVID-19. Method: immunoSEQ multiplex PCR; TCRdb's copy keeps in-frame clones and lacks some. The repertoire consists of 200,000 or so clones, with roughly 86% occurring once and the leading ten covering 4.5% to 5.5%. The specimen sequenced was peripheral blood. The receptors come from a woman aged 65 to 85 with active or convalescent COVID-19.

The genes are TRBV25-1 and TRBJ2-2; D is perhaps TRBD1 (6 bases). Germline CDR1 MGHDK, CDR2 SYGVNS. The CDR3 is 15 residues long. The V gene lost 6 bases and the J gene lost 1 base, with 12 bases spanning the gap. CDR3: CASSGRRGNTGELFF. CDR3 in DNA: TGTGCCAGCAGCGGACGCAGGGGGAACACCGGGGAGCTGTTTTTT.

This chain links TRBV30 with TRBJ2-1; 10 bases are shared with TRBD2. The V gene's germline CDR1 is GTSNPN and CDR2 SVGIG (reference sequence). Trimming removed 2 bases from V and 7 bases from J; junction bases left unmatched: 8. This CDR3 is 15 amino acids long. The CDR3 protein is CAWSILAGYMNEQFF. CDR3 nucleotides: TGTGCCTGGAGTATACTAGCGGGATATATGAATGAGCAGTTCTTC.

The rearrangement links TRBV5-1 to TRBJ2-3; 9 nucleotides agree with TRBD1. The CDR3 is 14 amino acids. Trimming at V came to 7 bases and at J to 5 bases, leaving 8 bases not matched to a gene. Germline assignment: CDR1 SGHRS and CDR2 YFSETQ. CDR3 DNA: TGCGCCAGCGCCTCTACAGGGGGCGTAGATACGCAGTATTTT. Translating gives CASASTGGVDTQYF.

The gene calls are TRBV19 and TRBJ1-5; a possible D gene is TRBD1 (6 bases). Germline assignment: CDR1 LNHDA and CDR2 SQIVND (reference sequence). This CDR3 spans 17 amino acids. V lost 5 bases to trimming and J lost 0 bases, with 17 bases between them. CDR3 sequence reads: CASSLGRGRHSNQPQHF. The CDR3 bases are TGTGCCAGTAGTTTAGGCAGGGGACGACATAGCAATCAGCCCCAGCATTTT.

The V gene is TRBV19, the J gene TRBJ2-3, with 7 bases fitting TRBD1. This CDR3 region has 14 residues. The germline V gene encodes CDR1 LNHDA and CDR2 SQIVND (reference sequence). Germline trimming cut 9 bases from V and 0 bases from J; bases unmatched to any gene: 6. The CDR3 nucleotides are TGTGCCAGCCGAGAGGACAGGAGCACAGATACGCAGTATTTT. It translates to CASREDRSTDTQYF.

This chain uses TRBV14 with TRBJ2-5; D might be TRBD2 (5 bases). The CDR3 length is 14 residues. The V gene lost 0 bases and the J gene lost 4 bases, with 9 bases spanning the gap. In germline, CDR1 is SGHDN, CDR2 FVKESK. The CDR3 DNA follows: TGTGCCAGCAGCCAAGAGTTACGGGGAGAGACCCAGTACTTC. Encoded protein: CASSQELRGETQYF. The variable domain in full, with the rest retrieved from reference TRBV14 and TRBJ2-5, is EAGVTQFPSHSVIEKGQTVTLRCDPISGHDNLYWYRRVMGKEIKFLLHFVKESKQDESGMPNNRFLAERTGGTYSTLKVQPAELEDSGVYFCASSQELRGETQYFGPGTRLLVL.

J is TRBJ2-7 and V is TRBV2, with 7 bases aligning to TRBD2. V shed 8 bases, J shed 0 bases, and the junction held 4 bases outside the gene matches. The CDR3 loop spans 13 amino acids. The germline V gene encodes CDR1 SNHLY and CDR2 FYNNEI. CDR3: CASASGTSYEQYF. CDR3 bases: TGTGCCAGCGCTAGCGGAACCTCCTACGAGCAGTACTTC.

This rearrangement joins TRBV11-1 to TRBJ2-2; D is possibly TRBD2 (7 bases). This CDR3 contains 16 residues. Per germline, CDR1 SGHAT and CDR2 FQDESV (reference sequence). The V gene lost 1 base and the J gene lost 0 bases, with 9 bases spanning the gap. CDR3 region: CASSLVGGPNTGELFF. The CDR3 DNA reads as TGTGCCAGCAGCTTAGTCGGGGGGCCGAACACCGGGGAGCTGTTTTTT.

The V call is TRBV11-1, the J call TRBJ2-7; D is undetermined. This CDR3 comprises 14 residues. CDR1 is SGHAT, CDR2 FQDESV, per germline (reference sequence). Trimming took 0 bases from V and 7 from J, leaving 13 bases between them. DNA for the CDR3: TGTGCCAGCAGCTTAGCGTTCTCGTTGACTGAGCAGTACTTC. Translated, it gives CASSLAFSLTEQYF. Together with reference TRBV11-1 and TRBJ2-7, the CDR3 gives the full variable domain: EAEVAQSPRYKITEKSQAVAFWCDPISGHATLYWYRQILGQGPELLVQFQDESVVDDSQLPKDRFSAERLKGVDSTLKIQPAELGDSAMYLCASSLAFSLTEQYFGPGTRLTVT.

The chain carries TRBV6-5 and TRBJ2-3, with 8 bases lining up with TRBD2. The CDR3 is 13 residues long. CDR1 is MNHEY and CDR2 is SVGAGI in the germline V gene. V dropped 7 bases and J dropped 3; count of bases not matched to a gene: 3. CDR3 sequence (DNA): TGTGCCAGCATAGGGACTAGGACAGATACGCAGTATTTT. It specifies CASIGTRTDTQYF.

This clone was seen a handful of times. The chain joins TRBV4-1 to TRBJ2-7, with D possibly TRBD2 on 6 matching bases. Trimming took 0 bases from V and 2 from J, leaving 14 bases between them. The germline gives CDR1 MGHRA, CDR2 YSYEKL. The CDR3 is 16 amino acids. CDR3 sequence: CASSQELVAGTYEQYF. Here the CDR3 DNA reads TGCGCCAGCAGCCAAGAGTTGGTGGCGGGAACCTACGAGCAGTACTTC.

This sequence joins TRBV11-2 and TRBJ2-3; weak D call: TRBD1 (6 bases). Germline V gene data show CDR1 as SGHAT and CDR2 as FQNNGV. V gave up 4 bases and J gave up 3 bases, with 14 bases separating them. The CDR3 is made up of 15 amino acids. CDR3 in DNA: TGTGCCAGCAGCTCCGACAGGTTAAAGACAGATACGCAGTATTTT. Translating it yields CASSSDRLKTDTQYF.

V usage is TRBV28 and J usage is TRBJ1-1; no firm D call. The germline V gene has CDR1 MDHEN and CDR2 SYDVKM. The CDR3 is 13 residues long. The V and J ends lost 6 bases and 11 bases respectively, with 19 bases between them. CDR3 residues: CASSSTLGEEAFF. In DNA form, the CDR3 reads TGTGCCAGCAGCTCTACCCTCGGAGAAGAGGCTTTCTTT.

The V and J genes are TRBV30 and TRBJ1-1, with 7 nucleotides matching TRBD1. CDR3 length: 14 residues. Looked up from germline, CDR1 is GTSNPN and CDR2 is SVGIG (reference sequence). V shed 3 bases, J shed 0 bases, and the junction held 4 bases outside the gene matches. The CDR3 is CAWRTGTVNTEAFF. The CDR3 region has the DNA TGTGCCTGGAGGACAGGGACAGTGAACACTGAAGCTTTCTTT.

This chain joins TRBV2 and TRBJ1-4; TRBD1 agrees at 7 bases. V gave up 6 bases and J gave up 5 bases; unmatched junction bases: 3. The CDR3 length is 13 residues. Per germline, CDR1 SNHLY and CDR2 FYNNEI. The CDR3 DNA reads as TGTGCCAGCAGACAGGGGCTAAATGAAAAACTGTTTTTT. The encoded protein is CASRQGLNEKLFF.

J is TRBJ2-3 and V is TRBV5-1, with TRBD2 identical over 9 bases. Germline lookup yields CDR1 SGHRS and CDR2 YFSETQ. The CDR3 totals 15 residues. The V gene end was trimmed by 3 bases and the J gene end by 2 bases; junction bases not matched to a gene: 4. As DNA, the CDR3 is TGCGCCAGCAGCTCCCTGGGACTAGCCACAGATACGCAGTATTTT. It specifies CASSSLGLATDTQYF.

V and J are TRBV10-1 and TRBJ2-5; no reliable D call. Germline V CDR1 and CDR2: WNHNN, SYGVQD (reference sequence). Trimming cost V 10 bases and J 1 base, with 10 bases left between them. The CDR3 is made up of 12 amino acids. CDR3 region: CATPQVQETQYF. The CDR3 DNA sequence: TGCGCCACCCCGCAGGTCCAAGAGACCCAGTACTTC.

The rearrangement joins TRBV19 to TRBJ2-2, with TRBD2 as a possible D gene (5 bases). Trimming pared 3 bases from V and 7 bases from J, leaving 15 bases between. Germline values: CDR1 LNHDA, CDR2 SQIVND (reference sequence). The CDR3 is 15 residues long. CDR3 sequence (DNA): TGTGCCAGTAGTATCGAGACGGGATTTGTCGGGGAGCTGTTTTTT. The encoded protein is CASSIETGFVGELFF.

The chain links TRBV29-1 to TRBJ2-5; D gene ambiguous. Looked up from germline, CDR1 is SQVTM and CDR2 is ANQGSEA. Trimming took 4 bases from V and 3 from J, leaving 3 bases between them. This CDR3 is built from 10 residues. CDR3 in amino acids: CSVAEETQYF. In nucleotides, the CDR3 is TGCAGCGTTGCGGAAGAGACCCAGTACTTC.

This clone was counted a single time. The chain employs TRBV24-1 and TRBJ1-2, with 8 bases matching TRBD1. V trimming: 5 bases; J trimming: 5 bases; junction bases outside the gene matches: 9. The CDR3 is 15 residues long. Germline CDR1 and CDR2: KGHDR and SFDVKD. CDR3 DNA: TGTGCCACCAGTGGGGTAACAGGGGGTCAATATGGCTACACCTTC. Protein sequence: CATSGVTGGQYGYTF.

V gene TRBV12-3 or TRBV12-4 combines with J gene TRBJ2-2, with D perhaps TRBD1 (6 bases). This CDR3 contains 13 residues. Between the trimmed V and J ends, which lost 6 bases and 1 base, there was a span of 6 bases. The CDR3 is CASRTGNTGELFF. CDR3 nucleotide sequence: TGTGCCAGCAGGACAGGGAACACCGGGGAGCTGTTTTTT.

As concerns this clone: The junction and the germline gene differ at one end; a read error may be behind it. The rearrangement joins TRBV5-4 to TRBJ1-2; 9 nucleotides align to TRBD1. There are 14 residues in the CDR3. Germline lookup yields CDR1 SGHNT and CDR2 YYREEE (reference sequence). DNA for the CDR3: TGTGCCAGCACCCGAACAGGGGGCGGCTATAGCTACACCTTC. Protein sequence: CASTRTGGGYSYTF.

V and J are TRBV5-5 and TRBJ2-1; a possible D gene is TRBD1 (5 bases). The germline V and J ends were trimmed by 2 bases and 0 bases, with 9 bases remaining between them. The CDR3 loop spans 15 amino acids. The V gene's germline CDR1 is SGHKS and CDR2 YYEKEE (reference sequence). The CDR3 spells CASSFSGLSYNEQFF. CDR3 bases: TGTGCCAGCAGCTTTTCAGGGCTCTCCTACAATGAGCAGTTCTTC.

This chain uses TRBV7-6 with TRBJ1-2; D perhaps matches TRBD1 (5 bases). The germline V and J ends were trimmed by 1 base and 4 bases, with 13 bases remaining between them. The CDR3 sequence is 15 residues long. Germline lookup yields CDR1 SGHVS and CDR2 FNYEAQ. The CDR3 protein is CASSLDQGGGYGYTF. DNA for the CDR3: TGTGCCAGCAGCTTAGACCAGGGAGGAGGCTATGGCTACACCTTC. The entire variable domain, with the rest obtained from reference TRBV7-6 and TRBJ1-2, is as follows: GAGVSQSPRYKVTKRGQDVALRCDPISGHVSLYWYRQALGQGPEFLTYFNYEAQQDKSGLPNDRFSAERPEGSISTLTIQRTEQRDSAMYRCASSLDQGGGYGYTFGSGTRLTVV.

CDR3 DNA sequence: TGTGCCAGCAGTTTCAGGAGGGGCTATAATTCACCCCTCCACTTT. Residues: CASSFRRGYNSPLHF. The chain carries TRBV28 and TRBJ1-6, with D tentatively TRBD1 (5 bases). Deletions cut 3 bases from V and 3 bases from J, with 9 bases between. CDR3 length: 15 amino acids. Germline loops: CDR1 MDHEN, CDR2 SYDVKM.

The sample holds a few counts of this clone. CDR3: CAWSLAGVVAGEQFF. CDR3 sequence (DNA): TGTGCCTGGAGTTTAGCGGGAGTAGTGGCCGGTGAGCAGTTCTTC. The chain recombines TRBV30 with TRBJ2-1; 9 bases map to TRBD2. This CDR3 contains 15 residues. CDR1 and CDR2 from the germline V gene are GTSNPN and SVGIG (reference sequence). The ends lost 2 bases at V and 9 bases at J; junction bases unmatched: 11.

The chain links TRBV7-9 to TRBJ2-3, with unresolved D. Germline-derived CDR1 and CDR2 are SEHNR and FQNEAQ (reference sequence). The CDR3 has 13 residues. V was shortened by 0 bases and J by 2 bases, with 3 bases between the two germline ends. CDR3 residues: CASSLAYTDTQYF. For the CDR3, the DNA is TGTGCCAGCAGCTTAGCGTACACAGATACGCAGTATTTT.

This chain uses TRBV7-2 with TRBJ2-1, with D perhaps matching TRBD2 (6 bases). Deletions cut 6 bases from V and 10 bases from J, with 16 bases between. CDR3 length equals 13 residues. CDR1 is SGHTA, CDR2 FQGNSA, per germline. CDR3 residues: CASSSGTLAEQFF. The CDR3 DNA is TGTGCCAGCAGTTCGGGAACGCTAGCGGAGCAGTTCTTC.

The chain couples TRBV4-1 to TRBJ1-2, with 11 bases lining up with TRBD1. Germline V gene lookup returns CDR1 MGHRA and CDR2 YSYEKL. The CDR3 is 16 residues long. The V segment lost 0 bases and the J segment 5 bases; nucleotides outside the gene matches: 5. CDR3 sequence reads: CASSQEDRGLGYGYTF. As DNA, the CDR3 is TGCGCCAGCAGCCAAGAGGACAGGGGGCTAGGTTATGGCTACACCTTC.